This TCR beta chain derives from a study of blood T cell repertoires in COVID-19. On the study more broadly: Acute-phase and convalescent COVID-19 samples originated in the United States, Italy and Spain.

Only in-frame clones appear in the TCRdb table, and some are missing; sequencing was by immunoSEQ multiplex PCR. Of a few hundred thousand clones listed, nearly 90% are singletons. The CDR3 consists of 18 residues. V was pared by 3 bases and J by 1 base, with 18 bases between. Germline V gives CDR1 KGHSH, CDR2 LQKENI. Researchers sorted participants into cohorts using their self-reported clinical history. The rearrangement links TRBV18 to TRBJ1-4, with unresolved D. The sequencing input was PBMCs or T cells enriched from blood (not recorded which). This TCR was recovered from a woman aged 18-29 years with acute COVID-19. CDR3 amino acids: CASSPRGGPKQTNEKLFF. In DNA, the CDR3 is TGTGCCAGCTCACCCCGGGGAGGACCAAAACAAACTAATGAAAAACTGTTTTTT. Full variable domain (missing parts from reference TRBV18 and TRBJ1-4): NAGVMQNPRHLVRRRGQEARLRCSPMKGHSHVYWYRQLPEEGLKFMVYLQKENIIDESGMPKERFSAEFPKEGPSILRIQQVVRGDSAAYFCASSPRGGPKQTNEKLFFGSGTQLSVL.